The clone carrying this T cell receptor (beta chain) was detected once. Germline V gene lookup returns CDR1 MNHNY and CDR2 SVGAGI (reference sequence). V was shortened by 7 bases and J by 2 bases, with 6 bases between the two germline ends. The CDR3 extends over 13 amino acids. Data came from immunoSEQ multiplex PCR; TCRdb stores just in-frame clones and leaves some out. The data hold 120,000 to 150,000 clones, with approximately 80% observed a single time. This sample is part of a study of blood T cell repertoires in COVID-19. Study-level information: Material from acute and convalescent COVID-19 was sourced from the United States, Italy and Spain. Sample material is recorded as cDNA or gDNA derived from T cells, B-cell-depleted T cells, or PBMCs.

Source material: peripheral blood. The rearrangement links TRBV6-6 to TRBJ2-6; weak D call: TRBD2 (6 bases). This sequence originates from a woman of 80 years or more in a cohort sampled during active or convalescent COVID-19. This CDR3 is CASTGAGANVLTF. The CDR3 DNA reads TGTGCCAGCACGGGGGCTGGGGCCAACGTCCTGACTTTC.